The present T cell receptor (beta chain) was sequenced within a study of identical twins. Deletions cut 3 bases from V and 3 bases from J, with 15 bases between. The CDR3 sequence is 15 residues long. Germline V gives CDR1 LGHNA, CDR2 YNFKEQ. In regard to this clonotype: Antigen unknown.

The study, taken as a whole, reports: The models systematically underestimated how much out-of-frame TCR alpha was shared in monozygotic twins.

TCRdb reprocessed the 5' RACE reads with MiXCR, giving one entry per CDR3 protein. The repertoire holds about 720,000 distinct CDR3 sequences, with 18% as singletons. These data were also reused for a study on T cells expressing NK-cell markers.

The receptor was derived from a young woman in good health. The sequencing input was PBMCs. The chain employs TRBV4-2 and TRBJ2-7; D is perhaps TRBD2 (6 bases). The CDR3, as DNA: TGTGCCAGCAGCCACGAGAGGGACGGGGGCTACGAGCAGTACTTC. Translating gives CASSHERDGGYEQYF.